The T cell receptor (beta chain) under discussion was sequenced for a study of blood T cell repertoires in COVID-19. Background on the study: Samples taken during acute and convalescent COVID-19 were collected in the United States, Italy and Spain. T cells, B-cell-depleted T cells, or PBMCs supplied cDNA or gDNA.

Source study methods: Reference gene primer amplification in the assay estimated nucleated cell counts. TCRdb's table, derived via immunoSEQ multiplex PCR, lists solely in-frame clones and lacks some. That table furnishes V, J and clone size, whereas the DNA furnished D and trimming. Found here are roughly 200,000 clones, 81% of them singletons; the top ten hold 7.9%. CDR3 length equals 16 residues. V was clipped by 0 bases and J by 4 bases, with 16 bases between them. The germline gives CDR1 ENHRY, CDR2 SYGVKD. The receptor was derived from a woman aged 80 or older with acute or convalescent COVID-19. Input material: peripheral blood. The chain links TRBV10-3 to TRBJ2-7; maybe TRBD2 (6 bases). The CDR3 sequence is CAISESAVRDRYEQYF. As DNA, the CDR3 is TGTGCCATCAGTGAGTCTGCGGTGCGGGATAGATACGAGCAGTACTTC.